One sample yielded the 28 T cell receptor beta chains listed below, sequenced in a study of T-cell memory formation after mild COVID-19. MiXCR was run by TCRdb on the 5' RACE reads, yielding one entry per CDR3 protein. The table lists 190,000 or so distinct CDR3 sequences, over 20% of them singletons. The source material was PBMCs or a T cell subset sorted from them (not recorded which). These receptor sequences come from an adult woman who had mild COVID-19 (a few samples of this study predate the infection). Cell type and time point are not known.

V is TRBV20-1 and J is TRBJ1-5; 8 bases map to TRBD1. Per the germline V gene, CDR1 is DFQATT and CDR2 is SNEGSKA (reference sequence). After removal of 0 bases from V and 1 base from J, the junction contained 8 bases not matched to a gene. This CDR3 is 17 amino acids long. The DNA of the CDR3 is TGCAGTGCTAGAGATCCCTCCAGGGGGCTAAGCAATCAGCCCCAGCATTTT. Translation gives CSARDPSRGLSNQPQHF.

This clonotype was observed a few times. The CDR3 spells CAISDPLAGGSNQETQYF. The CDR3 coding sequence is TGTGCCATCAGTGACCCGTTAGCGGGAGGCAGCAACCAAGAGACCCAGTACTTC. This chain connects TRBV10-3 to TRBJ2-5; 10 bases fit TRBD2. CDR1 and CDR2 (germline): ENHRY, SYGVKD. The CDR3 is 18 residues long. Trimming cost V 3 bases and J 0 bases; bases outside gene matches: 10.

This clonotype showed up just a few times. This sequence joins TRBV30 and TRBJ2-3; D is unclear. This CDR3 has 11 residues. V was clipped by 0 bases and J by 6 bases, with 4 bases between them. CDR1 and CDR2 from the germline V gene are GTSNPN and SVGIG (reference sequence). This CDR3 is CAWSVDDTQYF. CDR3 in DNA: TGTGCCTGGAGTGTAGATGATACGCAGTATTTT.

This clonotype was seen a handful of times. The chain employs TRBV12-3 or TRBV12-4 and TRBJ1-2; 8 bases match TRBD1. After removal of 6 bases from V and 8 bases from J, the junction contained 5 bases not matched to a gene. The CDR3 contains 12 residues. The CDR3 protein is CASRTGALGYTF. CDR3 sequence (DNA): TGTGCCAGCAGGACAGGGGCACTCGGCTACACCTTC.

In this sample, this clonotype turned up a few times. The chain has TRBV7-9 and TRBJ1-1; D unresolved. Germline loops: CDR1 SEHNR, CDR2 FQNEAQ (reference sequence). The CDR3 sequence is 15 residues long. The V end lost 2 bases, the J end lost 1 base, and 11 bases lay between the germline ends. CDR3 loop: CASSLLGQSNTEAFF. CDR3 DNA sequence: TGTGCCAGCAGCTTATTAGGCCAGTCGAACACTGAAGCTTTCTTT.

The sample holds many counts of this clonotype. The chain employs TRBV4-3 and TRBJ2-7; 8 bases line up with TRBD1. Germline CDR1 LGHNA, CDR2 YSLEER. With V trimmed by 1 base and J by 3 bases, 11 bases remained unmatched. This CDR3 spans 17 amino acids. The CDR3 sequence: CASSQGDRQYGVYEQYF. The CDR3 DNA follows: TGCGCCAGCAGCCAAGGGGACAGGCAATACGGGGTCTACGAGCAGTACTTC.

This clonotype was detected a few times. The chain has TRBV7-6 and TRBJ2-1; the match to TRBD2 covers 8 bases. After removal of 0 bases from V and 7 bases from J, the junction contained 5 bases not matched to a gene. Germline lookup yields CDR1 SGHVS and CDR2 FNYEAQ. The CDR3 is made up of 15 amino acids. Here the CDR3 DNA reads TGTGCCAGCAGCTTAGCGCTAGCGGGCTTTAATGAGCAGTTCTTC. Translating gives CASSLALAGFNEQFF.

This clonotype occurred many times. CDR3: CASSPLAGGTYEQYF. The CDR3 DNA sequence: TGCGCCAGCAGCCCTCTAGCGGGAGGAACCTACGAGCAGTACTTC. The chain joins TRBV4-3 to TRBJ2-7; TRBD2 agrees at 11 bases. The CDR3 is made up of 15 amino acids. The germline V gene has CDR1 LGHNA and CDR2 YSLEER. The V gene end was trimmed by 4 bases and the J gene end by 2 bases; junction bases not matched to a gene: 4.

V gene TRBV7-9 combines with J gene TRBJ2-5, with 10 bases fitting TRBD2. V shed 7 bases and J 5 bases; nucleotides not matched to a gene: 13. The CDR3 sequence is 16 residues long. The germline CDR1 and CDR2 sequences are SEHNR and FQNEAQ (reference sequence). CDR3 protein: CASNPNPGTSVETQYF. CDR3 nucleotide sequence: TGTGCCAGCAACCCAAACCCCGGGACTAGCGTCGAGACCCAGTACTTC.

The chain employs TRBV19 and TRBJ1-1; 7 bases match TRBD1. CDR3 length equals 10 residues. V lost 8 bases and J lost 11; bases outside the gene matches: 5. Germline V lookup: CDR1 LNHDA, CDR2 SQIVND (reference sequence). The CDR3 sequence: CASRQGEAFF. DNA of the CDR3: TGTGCCAGTCGACAGGGCGAGGCTTTCTTT.

In its sample, this clonotype was seen many times. V and J are TRBV11-3 and TRBJ2-1; 10 nucleotides agree with TRBD2. Trimming at V came to 6 bases and at J to 5 bases, leaving 1 base not matched to a gene. This CDR3 comprises 13 residues. CDR1 SGHNT and CDR2 YENEEA come from the germline V gene. The CDR3 coding sequence is TGTGCCAGCAGGCTAGCGGGAGACAATGAGCAGTTCTTC. This translates into CASRLAGDNEQFF.

The V call is TRBV7-2, the J call TRBJ2-3; 7 bases line up with TRBD2. Germline loops: CDR1 SGHTA, CDR2 FQGNSA. This CDR3 comprises 15 residues. After removal of 3 bases from V and 1 base from J, the junction contained 4 bases not matched to a gene. The CDR3 loop is CASSFALAGTDTQYF. The CDR3 DNA reads as TGTGCCAGCAGCTTCGCCCTAGCGGGCACAGATACGCAGTATTTT.

The genes are TRBV2 and TRBJ2-7, with 9 bases matching TRBD2. Germline CDR1 and CDR2: SNHLY and FYNNEI. V shed 1 base and J 2 bases; nucleotides not matched to a gene: 3. The CDR3 covers 15 residues. The chain's CDR3 is CASSEEREDTYEQYF. CDR3 DNA: TGTGCCAGCAGTGAAGAGCGGGAGGATACCTACGAGCAGTACTTC. The variable domain in full, with the rest retrieved from reference TRBV2 and TRBJ2-7, is EPEVTQTPSHQVTQMGQEVILRCVPISNHLYFYWYRQILGQKVEFLVSFYNNEISEKSEIFDDQFSVERPDGSNFTLKIRSTKLEDSAMYFCASSEEREDTYEQYFGPGTRLTVT.

The sample holds one count of this clonotype. This chain links TRBV27 with TRBJ2-3; the D gene is possibly TRBD1 (6 bases). With 4 bases removed from V and 2 bases from J, the gap between germline ends came to 19 bases. CDR3 length: 17 residues. In germline, CDR1 is MNHEY, CDR2 SMNVEV (reference sequence). Here the CDR3 DNA reads TGTGCCAGCAGTTCCCTCCGGGACACCTTATTCACAGATACGCAGTATTTT. Residues: CASSSLRDTLFTDTQYF.

J is TRBJ1-1 and V is TRBV7-9, with 8 positions matching TRBD1. CDR3 length equals 16 residues. The trim removed 5 bases at V and 4 bases at J, leaving 12 bases unmatched. In germline, CDR1 is SEHNR, CDR2 FQNEAQ (reference sequence). The CDR3, as DNA: TGTGCCAGCAGCAAAAAGGAGACAGGGGCTCGCACTGAAGCTTTCTTT. This translates into CASSKKETGARTEAFF.

V gene TRBV7-9 combines with J gene TRBJ2-1, with 9 bases aligning to TRBD1. The CDR3 contains 14 residues. V dropped 10 bases and J dropped 2; count of bases not matched to a gene: 6. Germline V CDR1 and CDR2: SEHNR, FQNEAQ (reference sequence). Written as DNA, the CDR3 is TGTGCCACGCCAGGGACAGGGCCCTACAATGAGCAGTTCTTC. It encodes CATPGTGPYNEQFF.

The chain uses TRBV4-1 and TRBJ1-1; unclear D gene. V dropped 0 bases and J dropped 0 bases, with 11 bases sitting between them. Germline V gene lookup returns CDR1 MGHRA and CDR2 YSYEKL. The CDR3 has 16 amino acids. This chain's CDR3 is CASSQESGDMNTEAFF. The CDR3 DNA is TGCGCCAGCAGCCAAGAGAGCGGAGATATGAACACTGAAGCTTTCTTT.

This clonotype has more than one count but fewer than ten. The chain recombines TRBV5-1 with TRBJ1-2; no reliable D call. The V gene lost 6 bases and the J gene lost 6 bases, with 18 bases spanning the gap. Germline assignment: CDR1 SGHRS and CDR2 YFSETQ. The CDR3 consists of 14 residues. The DNA for the CDR3 is TGCGCCAGCAAGCTGGAGAATGTGGTTGATGGCTACACCTTC. Amino acids: CASKLENVVDGYTF.

This clonotype was recorded a few times. The rearrangement uses TRBV9 and TRBJ1-6; D is undetermined. Germline assignment: CDR1 SGDLS and CDR2 YYNGEE. Deletions cut 1 base from V and 9 bases from J, with 17 bases between. The CDR3 sequence is 16 residues long. Written as DNA, the CDR3 is TGTGCCAGCAGCGTAAAGGCAGGAGGATCAGGTTCACCCCTCCACTTT. Its protein product is CASSVKAGGSGSPLHF.

The chain has TRBV10-3 and TRBJ2-7, with a tentative D call TRBD1 (6 bases). This CDR3 has 16 amino acids. Germline CDR1 ENHRY, CDR2 SYGVKD. Trimming shortened V by 2 bases and J by 0 bases, and 14 bases separated the two germline ends. The CDR3 reads CAISEPGQSPSYEQYF. Written as DNA, the CDR3 is TGTGCCATCAGTGAGCCCGGACAGTCACCCTCCTACGAGCAGTACTTC.

This clonotype was seen a handful of times. The chain employs TRBV12-3 or TRBV12-4 and TRBJ2-7; no firm D call. The germline V and J ends were trimmed by 6 bases and 0 bases, with 12 bases remaining between them. The CDR3 runs to 14 residues. The CDR3 DNA sequence: TGTGCCAGCAGAGAGACCGAGAGCTCCTACGAGCAGTACTTC. The encoded protein is CASRETESSYEQYF.

The chain is built from TRBV7-9 and TRBJ1-1; no clear D. V lost 5 bases to trimming and J lost 1 base, with 14 bases between them. Germline V lookup: CDR1 SEHNR, CDR2 FQNEAQ (reference sequence). This CDR3 is built from 15 residues. The CDR3 spells CASSTPEGRNTEAFF. CDR3 nucleotides: TGTGCCAGCAGCACTCCAGAGGGTCGGAACACTGAAGCTTTCTTT.

This sequence joins TRBV7-6 and TRBJ2-2; D call uncertain. Germline values: CDR1 SGHVS, CDR2 FNYEAQ. Trimming left V 5 bases short and J 4 bases short, with 20 bases between. The CDR3 has 17 amino acids. The DNA of the CDR3 is TGTGCCAGCAGCCCTACTTACGGTTTGGGCGGCACCGGGGAGCTGTTTTTT. This sequence encodes CASSPTYGLGGTGELFF.

This clonotype was seen a few times. V usage is TRBV3-1 and J usage is TRBJ2-1; D remains ambiguous. The germline gives CDR1 LGHDT, CDR2 YNNKEL (reference sequence). The V and J ends lost 4 bases and 0 bases respectively, with 10 bases between them. There are 15 residues in the CDR3. CDR3 DNA sequence: TGTGCCAGCAGCCCGTACCCACCCTCCTACAATGAGCAGTTCTTC. Residues: CASSPYPPSYNEQFF.

The chain is built from TRBV5-6 and TRBJ1-6; 9 nucleotides line up with TRBD1. CDR1 is SGHDT and CDR2 is YYEEEE in the germline V gene. There are 13 residues in the CDR3. The V and J ends lost 4 bases and 10 bases, in that order; junction bases with no gene match: 3. The CDR3 sequence: CASSRDRDSPLHF. The CDR3 DNA reads TGTGCCAGCAGCAGGGACAGGGACTCACCCCTCCACTTT.

This clonotype appeared a few times. The chain couples TRBV28 to TRBJ2-7; D uncertain. The CDR3 extends over 10 amino acids. Trimming cost V 6 bases and J 6 bases, with 6 bases left between them. CDR1 is MDHEN and CDR2 is SYDVKM in the germline V gene. The CDR3 region has the DNA TGTGCCAGCAGCCGCATCGAGCAGTACTTC. Translation gives CASSRIEQYF.

The chain links TRBV7-9 to TRBJ2-5; 7 nucleotides align to TRBD1. The ends lost 7 bases at V and 4 bases at J; junction bases unmatched: 12. The CDR3 is 15 amino acids. The germline V gene encodes CDR1 SEHNR and CDR2 FQNEAQ (reference sequence). This chain's CDR3 is CASITRTGTAETQYF. DNA of the CDR3: TGTGCCAGCATCACCCGGACAGGAACAGCAGAGACCCAGTACTTC.

There are a few counts of this clonotype. This chain links TRBV9 with TRBJ2-7; weak D call: TRBD1 (5 bases). The V and J ends lost 4 bases and 5 bases respectively, with 13 bases between them. Per the germline V gene, CDR1 is SGDLS and CDR2 is YYNGEE. The CDR3 is 13 amino acids. The CDR3 reads CASSQGDGDEQYF. In DNA form, the CDR3 reads TGTGCCAGCAGCCAGGGTGATGGGGACGAGCAGTACTTC.